This section outlines one T cell receptor (beta chain) sequence together with its context. Its specificity is not known. One base away lies a much larger clone, so this may be a sequencing read error. This entry comes from a study of spatial heterogeneity in lung cancer. Turning to the study itself: The study consistently detected more beta-chain than alpha-chain sequences.

Per the germline V gene, CDR1 is SGHTA and CDR2 is FQGNSA. This CDR3 contains 15 residues. Germline trimming cut 1 base from V and 7 bases from J; bases unmatched to any gene: 5. Study results and limitations: At resection, ubiquitous expanded tumor TCRs appeared in blood more than at follow-up.

This sample's time point: sample taken at primary tumor resection. Sequencing of whole RNA from tumor, nontumor lung or frozen PBMC involved no sorting. The donor population consisted of approximately 79 patients with untreated, early-stage non-small cell lung cancer. Each TCR cDNA molecule bore a unique molecular identifier. TCRdb itself ran the 5' RACE reads through MiXCR, one entry per CDR3 protein. The sample shows approximately 24,000 distinct CDR3 sequences, 4.7% of them seen only once. The sample in question was PBMCs, obtained at surgery. The clonotype originates from a male donor with early-stage non-small cell lung cancer. The V and J genes are TRBV7-2 and TRBJ2-5, with 11 bases fitting TRBD2. CDR3 DNA sequence: TGTGCCAGCAGCTTAGTTAGCGGGAGGGAGAGGACCCAGTACTTC. Residues: CASSLVSGRERTQYF.